The present entry profiles one T cell receptor beta chain with its context. What it recognizes is unknown. These data originate in a study of T-cell memory formation after mild COVID-19. CDR1 is LGHNA and CDR2 is YSLEER in the germline V gene. The germline V and J ends were trimmed by 0 bases and 7 bases, with 6 bases remaining between them. The CDR3 sequence is 13 residues long. Study results and caveats: For contracting clones, CD4+ ones sat mainly in CM and EM, CD8+ in EMRA.

A 5'RACE reaction primed in the constant segment made cDNA libraries of TCR alpha and TCR beta, and these carried sample barcodes and UMIs. In TCRdb, the 5' RACE reads were re-called with MiXCR into one record per CDR3 protein. The table lists about 310,000 distinct CDR3 sequences, roughly 19% of them singletons. The TCR originated in a man aged 18 to 30 who had mild COVID-19 (a few samples of this study predate the infection). Cell type and time point are not known. Sequenced input: PBMCs or a T cell subset sorted from them (not recorded which). The chain carries TRBV4-3 and TRBJ2-2, with D tentatively TRBD2 (5 bases). The CDR3 bases are TGCGCCAGCAGCCAAGACCGGGACGGGGAGCTGTTTTTT. As protein: CASSQDRDGELFF.